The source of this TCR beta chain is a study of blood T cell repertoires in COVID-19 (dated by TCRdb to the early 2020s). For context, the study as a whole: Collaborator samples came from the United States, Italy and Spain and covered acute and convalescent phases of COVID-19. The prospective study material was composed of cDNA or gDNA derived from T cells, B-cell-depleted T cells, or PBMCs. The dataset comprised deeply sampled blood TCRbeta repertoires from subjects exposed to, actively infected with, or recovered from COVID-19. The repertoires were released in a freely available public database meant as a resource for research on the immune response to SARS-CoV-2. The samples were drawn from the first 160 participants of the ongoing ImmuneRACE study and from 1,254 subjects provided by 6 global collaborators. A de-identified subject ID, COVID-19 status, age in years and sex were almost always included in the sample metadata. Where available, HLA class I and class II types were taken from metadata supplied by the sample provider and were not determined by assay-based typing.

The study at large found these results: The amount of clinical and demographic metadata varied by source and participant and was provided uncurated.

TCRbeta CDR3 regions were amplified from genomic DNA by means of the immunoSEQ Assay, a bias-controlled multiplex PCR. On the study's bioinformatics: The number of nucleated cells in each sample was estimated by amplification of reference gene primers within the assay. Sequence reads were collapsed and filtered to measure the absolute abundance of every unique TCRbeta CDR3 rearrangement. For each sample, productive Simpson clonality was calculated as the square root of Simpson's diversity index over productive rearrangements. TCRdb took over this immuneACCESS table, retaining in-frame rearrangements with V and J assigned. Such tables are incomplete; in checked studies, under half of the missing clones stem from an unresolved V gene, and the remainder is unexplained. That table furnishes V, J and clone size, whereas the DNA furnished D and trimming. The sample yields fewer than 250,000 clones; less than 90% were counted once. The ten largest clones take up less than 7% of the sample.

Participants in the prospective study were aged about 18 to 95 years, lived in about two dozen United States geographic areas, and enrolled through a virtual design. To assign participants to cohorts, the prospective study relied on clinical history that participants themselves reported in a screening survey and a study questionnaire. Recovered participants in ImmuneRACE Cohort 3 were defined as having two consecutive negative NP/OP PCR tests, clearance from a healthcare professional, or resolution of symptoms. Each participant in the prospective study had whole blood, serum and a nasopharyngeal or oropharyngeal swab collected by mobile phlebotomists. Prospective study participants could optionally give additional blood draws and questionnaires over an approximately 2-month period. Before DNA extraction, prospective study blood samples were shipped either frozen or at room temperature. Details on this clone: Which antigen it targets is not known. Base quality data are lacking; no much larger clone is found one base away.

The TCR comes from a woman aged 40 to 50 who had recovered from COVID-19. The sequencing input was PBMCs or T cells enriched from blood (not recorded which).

The CDR3 protein: CASSQRGQGDTQYF. The sequenced DNA is TGTGCCAGCAGCCAAAGGGGGCAAGGAGATACGCAGTATTTT. The chain links TRBV3-1 (or the pseudogene TRBV3-2) with TRBJ2-3, with 7 bases in between that match TRBD1. V is cut back by 2 bases and J by 5 bases, with 4 bases in the junction unmatched. The CDR3, cysteine through phenylalanine, is 14 amino acids long. Only CDR3 DNA remains: 42 bases, in frame from the first base. From the germline V gene (reference sequence), CDR1 is LGHDT and CDR2 is YNNKEL.